This T cell receptor beta chain was profiled in a study of CD8 T cells in Susac syndrome. Trimming shortened V by 3 bases and J by 8 bases, and 10 bases separated the two germline ends. Looked up from germline, CDR1 is SEHNR and CDR2 is FQNEAQ (reference sequence). The CDR3 is made up of 12 amino acids. The authors sequenced TCR beta from blood CD8+ and CD4+ T cells. Control patients had untreated stable or active relapsing-remitting multiple sclerosis by revised McDonald criteria. Both CD4+ and CD8+ T cells were negatively isolated, and TEMRA cells underwent FACS enrichment. A quantity of about 0.45 to 1 ug RNA underwent reverse transcription using random hexamers. Amplification of the TCR beta CDR3 was carried out by immunoSEQ multiplex PCR, which spanned a total of 54 Vbeta and 13 Jbeta segments. From the immunoSEQ multiplex PCR reads, TCRdb called clonotypes with MiXCR, one entry per CDR3 protein. The profile shows tens of thousands of distinct CDR3 sequences, 93% of them singletons.

This sequence was found in a human donor with multiple sclerosis. This chain uses TRBV7-9 with TRBJ1-1; a weak D match, TRBD1 (5 bases). The sample consisted of CD8+ T cells from PBMCs. The CDR3 nucleotides are TGTGCCAGCAGCTTTCGTGGGGCAGAAGCTTTCTTT. Protein: CASSFRGAEAFF.